The clone carrying this T cell receptor beta chain was recorded at least ten times. Its antigen is not identified. This specimen comes from a study of early T cells in non-severe SARS-CoV-2 infection. Study overall: Bulk RNA taken from unsorted whole blood was sequenced, leaving chains unpaired.

Individual cDNA molecules received unique molecular identifiers. One entry per CDR3 protein, called by TCRdb with MiXCR from the 5' RACE reads. The repertoire holds 50,000 to 70,000 distinct CDR3 sequences, with roughly 8.4% as singletons. This CDR3 contains 13 residues. The V and J ends lost 4 bases and 3 bases respectively, with 10 bases between them. The V gene's germline CDR1 is SGHDT and CDR2 YYEEEE. Study results and caveats: Lookups in VDJdb leaned toward anti-spike CD8 responses and missed private and CD4 specificities.

The receptor was derived from an adult who was a healthcare worker with PCR-confirmed SARS-CoV-2 infection or an uninfected control (not recorded which). This rearrangement joins TRBV5-6 to TRBJ1-2; TRBD1 is a possible D gene (6 bases). The specimen sequenced was whole blood. The CDR3 DNA sequence: TGTGCCAGCAGCCAGGACAGTTACTATGGCTACACCTTC. Residues: CASSQDSYYGYTF. Using reference TRBV5-6 and TRBJ1-2 for the parts outside the CDR3, the full variable domain is DAGVTQSPTHLIKTRGQQVTLRCSPKSGHDTVSWYQQALGQGPQFIFQYYEEEERQRGNFPDRFSGHQFPNYSSELNVNALLLGDSALYLCASSQDSYYGYTFGSGTRLTVV.